A selection of T cell receptor beta chains follows, all from one sample in a study of T cell responses to AZD1222 COVID-19 vaccine. Profiled with immunoSEQ multiplex PCR; TCRdb holds only in-frame clones, not every one. The data show approximately 110,000 clones, 89% seen once. Source: peripheral blood, taken on day 0 of AZD1222 vaccination. The receptors were sampled from an adult in good health. CDR3s include the opening cysteine and the closing phenylalanine or tryptophan. Fields, in order: V gene, clone size, J gene, D gene, CDR3 protein. D genes are given only for firm matches. Not every row has a clone size; where given, it reads once, few, many or a size class.

v_gene: TRBV28; abundance: .; j_gene: TRBJ2-3; d_gene: .; CDR3aa: CASGPRVLADTQYF
v_gene: TRBV29-1; abundance: once; j_gene: TRBJ1-1; d_gene: TRBD1; CDR3aa: CSVESGQGHRGF
v_gene: TRBV20-1; abundance: .; j_gene: TRBJ1-2; d_gene: .; CDR3aa: CSALYGYTF
v_gene: TRBV10-3; abundance: .; j_gene: TRBJ2-2; d_gene: .; CDR3aa: CAISDSGELFF
v_gene: TRBV30; abundance: .; j_gene: TRBJ1-1; d_gene: .; CDR3aa: CAWGRGEAFF
v_gene: TRBV28; abundance: .; j_gene: TRBJ1-2; d_gene: TRBD1; CDR3aa: CATGQGAYGYTF
v_gene: TRBV20-1; abundance: .; j_gene: TRBJ1-1; d_gene: .; CDR3aa: CSATHGTEAFF
v_gene: TRBV3-1/TRBV3-2; abundance: .; j_gene: TRBJ1-2; d_gene: TRBD1; CDR3aa: CASSLQGPGGYTF
v_gene: TRBV7-9; abundance: .; j_gene: TRBJ2-5; d_gene: .; CDR3aa: CASIPIREETQYF
v_gene: TRBV7-9; abundance: .; j_gene: TRBJ1-5; d_gene: .; CDR3aa: CASSLVGGFQHF
v_gene: TRBV5-6; abundance: .; j_gene: TRBJ1-2; d_gene: TRBD1; CDR3aa: CASSPGQGFGYTF
v_gene: TRBV7-9; abundance: .; j_gene: TRBJ1-1; d_gene: .; CDR3aa: CASSLQFEQGSEAFF
v_gene: TRBV7-9; abundance: .; j_gene: TRBJ2-7; d_gene: TRBD2; CDR3aa: CASSLSAGGHYEQYF
v_gene: TRBV28; abundance: .; j_gene: TRBJ2-7; d_gene: .; CDR3aa: CASSLEHAYEQYF
v_gene: TRBV6-5; abundance: .; j_gene: TRBJ2-7; d_gene: TRBD1; CDR3aa: CASSNHGQVYEQYF
v_gene: TRBV6-5; abundance: .; j_gene: TRBJ1-1; d_gene: .; CDR3aa: CASFSWLGDTEAFF
v_gene: TRBV19; abundance: .; j_gene: TRBJ1-6; d_gene: .; CDR3aa: CASSPWGGQRNSPLHF
v_gene: TRBV29-1; abundance: .; j_gene: TRBJ2-1; d_gene: .; CDR3aa: CSALTGSYNEQFF
v_gene: TRBV10-3; abundance: once; j_gene: TRBJ2-5; d_gene: .; CDR3aa: CAIARQETQYF
v_gene: TRBV5-1; abundance: .; j_gene: TRBJ2-1; d_gene: TRBD2; CDR3aa: CASSTSGSSYNEQFF
v_gene: TRBV6-5; abundance: once; j_gene: TRBJ2-7; d_gene: TRBD2; CDR3aa: CASRYSGGASYEQYF
v_gene: TRBV12-3/TRBV12-4; abundance: .; j_gene: TRBJ1-3; d_gene: .; CDR3aa: CASRYSSGNTIYF
v_gene: TRBV9; abundance: .; j_gene: TRBJ1-6; d_gene: .; CDR3aa: CASSATGNSPLHF
v_gene: TRBV18; abundance: .; j_gene: TRBJ1-2; d_gene: .; CDR3aa: CASSPGGSSLTYGYTF
v_gene: TRBV4-1; abundance: once; j_gene: TRBJ2-7; d_gene: .; CDR3aa: CASSQGQHLYEQYF
v_gene: TRBV11-2; abundance: .; j_gene: TRBJ2-2; d_gene: TRBD2; CDR3aa: CASSLAGGLTGELFF
v_gene: TRBV6-5; abundance: .; j_gene: TRBJ1-3; d_gene: .; CDR3aa: CACGLPNSGNTIYF
v_gene: TRBV29-1; abundance: .; j_gene: TRBJ2-5; d_gene: .; CDR3aa: CSAAPGETQYF
v_gene: TRBV7-3; abundance: once; j_gene: TRBJ2-3; d_gene: TRBD2; CDR3aa: CASSISGGATDTQYF